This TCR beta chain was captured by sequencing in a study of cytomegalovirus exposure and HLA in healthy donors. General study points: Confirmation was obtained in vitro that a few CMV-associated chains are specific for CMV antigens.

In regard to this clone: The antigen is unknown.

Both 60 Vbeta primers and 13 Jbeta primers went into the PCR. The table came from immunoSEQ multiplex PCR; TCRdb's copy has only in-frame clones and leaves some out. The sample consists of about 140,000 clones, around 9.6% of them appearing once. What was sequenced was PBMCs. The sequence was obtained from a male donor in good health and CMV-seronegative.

For the CDR3, the DNA is TGTGCCATCAGTGAGTCTCAGGGATCCTTGACCTACGAGCAGTACTTC. It is translated as CAISESQGSLTYEQYF. The chain combines TRBV10-3 with TRBJ2-7; maybe TRBD1 (5 bases). This CDR3 has 16 residues. The ends were cut back, 0 bases at V and 2 bases at J, with 14 bases in the middle. Germline-derived CDR1 and CDR2 are ENHRY and SYGVKD.